Presented here are 21 T cell receptor beta chains from one specimen sequenced in a study of neurological immune-mediated disorders (dated by TCRdb to the late 2010s). The receptor library was made with 5' RACE. The sequencing machine was an Illumina HiSeq 2500. TCRdb applied fastp at Q25 and MiXCR to the public reads, then kept only in-frame beta chains. Every CDR3 protein is listed once, alongside the most common genes and DNA of its rows. The sample table holds 45,000 to 70,000 distinct CDR3 sequences, of which approximately 4.1% were seen once. The ten largest clones take up 2.5% to 3% of the sample. The sample consisted of PBMCs. These receptors all come from a man aged 50 or older with multiple sclerosis.

This clonotype was seen repeatedly, ten times or more. The chain uses TRBV15 and TRBJ1-2; 9 bases line up with TRBD1. From germline, CDR1 is LNHNV and CDR2 YYDKDF (reference sequence). Unmatched junction bases numbered 4, after V lost 3 bases and J lost 8 bases. The CDR3 runs to 13 residues. CDR3 bases: TGTGCCACCAGCAGTACAGGGGGCTGGGGCTACACCTTC. Its protein is CATSSTGGWGYTF.

This clonotype has ten or more counts. This chain joins TRBV5-1 and TRBJ2-7; D might be TRBD2 (6 bases). The CDR3 contains 14 residues. V was trimmed by 4 bases and J by 2 bases, leaving 13 bases between them. Germline CDR1 is SGHRS and CDR2 is YFSETQ. The CDR3 region is CASSTDWGAYEQYF. The CDR3 DNA reads TGCGCCAGCAGCACGGATTGGGGGGCCTACGAGCAGTACTTC.

This clonotype showed up many times. It may be a read error: a sequence one base away is much more abundant. The rearrangement links TRBV28 to TRBJ1-1, with no clear D. V lost 6 bases to trimming and J lost 5 bases, with 13 bases between them. Germline lookup yields CDR1 MDHEN and CDR2 SYDVKM. The length of the CDR3 is 13 residues. The CDR3 DNA reads as TGTGCCAGCAGAACAAAGGGTCGGACTGAAGCTTTCTTT. Translation gives CASRTKGRTEAFF.

This clonotype was counted many times. One end of the junction does not line up with germline, which may come from a read error. This rearrangement joins TRBV28 to TRBJ1-5, with 10 bases matching TRBD1. This CDR3 spans 17 amino acids. CDR1 and CDR2 (germline): MDHEN, SYDVKM. CDR3 in DNA: TGTGCCAGCAGTTCGAACGTAGTAGGGACAGGGGACCAGCCCCAGAATTTT. Protein: CASSSNVVGTGDQPQNF.

This clonotype has at least ten counts. This chain connects TRBV7-2 to TRBJ2-2; 7 bases map to TRBD2. CDR1 is SGHTA, CDR2 FQGNSA, per germline. J lost 6 bases, V lost 5 bases, and 12 bases had no gene match. This CDR3 comprises 16 residues. The DNA of the CDR3 is TGTGCCAGCAGCCCACGGGGCGGGAGCGGGTCCGGGGAGCTGTTTTTT. It yields the protein CASSPRGGSGSGELFF.

This clonotype was detected ten times or more. The chain couples TRBV12-5 to TRBJ2-1, with D possibly being TRBD2 (6 bases). Deletions cut 5 bases from V and 7 bases from J, with 12 bases between. CDR3 length: 13 amino acids. Germline CDR1 and CDR2: LGHNT and FRNRAP. CDR3 DNA sequence: TGTGCTAGTGGTCAGGGACTGCCAAATGAGCAGTTCTTC. Translating gives CASGQGLPNEQFF.

A few counts support this clonotype. The chain has TRBV5-1 and TRBJ2-3; D unresolved. CDR1 is SGHRS and CDR2 is YFSETQ in the germline V gene. The CDR3 is 14 amino acids. V dropped 1 base and J dropped 10 bases, with 16 bases sitting between them. The chain's CDR3 is CASSLSRVSDPQYF. CDR3 nucleotide sequence: TGCGCCAGCAGCTTGAGTCGGGTCTCCGATCCGCAGTATTTT.

This clonotype occurred many times. The rearrangement links TRBV7-9 to TRBJ2-3; D is undetermined. Trimming left V 2 bases short and J 4 bases short, with 4 bases between. Germline CDR1 and CDR2: SEHNR and FQNEAQ (reference sequence). The CDR3 loop spans 12 amino acids. The CDR3 region has the DNA TGTGCCAGCAGCTTACCAGCAGATACGCAGTATTTT. It yields the protein CASSLPADTQYF.

This clonotype was recorded many times. The V and J genes are TRBV10-3 and TRBJ1-1; D not resolved. Germline V gene sequence: CDR1 ENHRY, CDR2 SYGVKD. The CDR3 is 13 residues long. V lost 0 bases, J lost 5 bases, and 7 bases lay in between. The CDR3 here is CAISESTGTEAFF. For the CDR3, the DNA is TGTGCCATCAGTGAGTCGACGGGGACTGAAGCTTTCTTT.

This clonotype occurred a few times. The chain recombines TRBV2 with TRBJ1-2; TRBD1 agrees at 8 bases. The CDR3 is 15 residues long. Per germline, CDR1 SNHLY and CDR2 FYNNEI. V lost 0 bases and J lost 4; bases outside the gene matches: 4. The CDR3 coding sequence is TGTGCCAGCAGTGAAGCCCGGACAGGGCTCTATGGCTACACCTTC. It encodes CASSEARTGLYGYTF.

This clonotype has just a few counts. The J gene is TRBJ2-1, the V gene TRBV28, with no clear D. Trimming took off 2 bases at V and 6 bases at J, with 11 bases between the two ends. CDR1 and CDR2 (germline): MDHEN, SYDVKM. This CDR3 contains 14 residues. DNA of the CDR3: TGTGCCAGCAGTTTACCTGCAGAGCTCAATGAGCAGTTCTTC. Encoded protein: CASSLPAELNEQFF.

This clonotype was observed at least ten times. J is TRBJ1-4 and V is TRBV5-1; the D is unclear. The length of the CDR3 is 15 residues. Germline-derived CDR1 and CDR2 are SGHRS and YFSETQ. V was cut by 0 bases and J by 2 bases, with 8 bases left in between. The CDR3 nucleotides are TGCGCCAGCAGCTTGGCGTGGACCACTAATGAAAAACTGTTTTTT. Amino acids: CASSLAWTTNEKLFF.

The V call is TRBV10-3, the J call TRBJ2-7, with 10 nucleotides matching TRBD1. The germline CDR1 and CDR2 sequences are ENHRY and SYGVKD. This CDR3 region has 16 residues. The V segment lost 0 bases and the J segment 3 bases; nucleotides outside the gene matches: 5. The DNA for the CDR3 is TGTGCCATCAGTGAGTCGCGGGACAGGGGCGACTACGAGCAGTACTTC. Encoded protein: CAISESRDRGDYEQYF.

This clonotype has at least ten counts. The chain uses TRBV20-1 and TRBJ2-2; 7 nucleotides line up with TRBD1. This CDR3 region has 12 residues. CDR1 is DFQATT, CDR2 SNEGSKA, per germline (reference sequence). The CDR3 spells CIGTAYTGELFF. DNA for the CDR3: TGCATCGGGACAGCTTACACCGGGGAGCTGTTTTTT.

The sample holds many counts of this clonotype. V usage is TRBV4-1 and J usage is TRBJ2-5, with D possibly matching TRBD2 (5 bases). Germline V CDR1 and CDR2: MGHRA, YSYEKL. The CDR3 totals 17 residues. V lost 0 bases to trimming and J lost 7 bases, with 21 bases between them. CDR3 DNA sequence: TGCGCCAGCAGCCAAGAGTTTGACTATGCTAGAGTTGGGACCCAGTACTTC. Amino acids: CASSQEFDYARVGTQYF.

The table lists this clonotype with a few counts. This sequence joins TRBV28 and TRBJ2-3, with 13 bases lining up with TRBD2. This CDR3 region has 16 residues. V lost 5 bases to trimming and J lost 3 bases; unmatched junction nucleotides: 5. Germline-derived CDR1 and CDR2 are MDHEN and SYDVKM. CDR3 DNA: TGTGCCAGCAGTCCTCCGGGACTAGCGGGAACAGATACGCAGTATTTT. This translates into CASSPPGLAGTDTQYF.

This clonotype showed up many times. The CDR3 spells CASSLRANTEAFF. The CDR3 region has the DNA TGTGCCAGCAGCTTGAGGGCGAACACTGAAGCTTTCTTT. The chain is built from TRBV7-2 and TRBJ1-1, with no clear D. This CDR3 contains 13 residues. Germline V gene data show CDR1 as SGHTA and CDR2 as FQGNSA. Trimming took off 3 bases at V and 1 base at J, with 6 bases between the two ends.

In this sample, this clonotype turned up many times. J is TRBJ2-7 and V is TRBV7-9, with D possibly being TRBD2 (5 bases). This CDR3 is built from 12 residues. Germline V lookup: CDR1 SEHNR, CDR2 FQNEAQ (reference sequence). Trimming removed 5 bases at V and 3 bases at J, with 8 bases between. The CDR3 region is CASSRGLYEQYF. In nucleotides, the CDR3 is TGTGCCAGCAGCCGCGGGCTCTACGAGCAGTACTTC.

This clonotype was counted ten times or more. This chain connects TRBV5-1 to TRBJ2-5, with TRBD1 matching 10 bases. There are 15 residues in the CDR3. The germline CDR1 and CDR2 sequences are SGHRS and YFSETQ. The V segment lost 4 bases and the J segment 4 bases; nucleotides outside the gene matches: 7. CDR3 coding DNA: TGCGCCAGCAGCGCCGGGACAGGGGAGGGAGAGACCCAGTACTTC. Translating gives CASSAGTGEGETQYF. Supplemented by reference TRBV5-1 and TRBJ2-5, the full variable domain reads KAGVTQTPRYLIKTRGQQVTLSCSPISGHRSVSWYQQTPGQGLQFLFEYFSETQRNKGNFPGRFSGRQFSNSRSEMNVSTLELGDSALYLCASSAGTGEGETQYFGPGTRLLVL.

This clonotype has only a few counts. The chain has TRBV20-1 and TRBJ2-1, with 10 bases matching TRBD2. This CDR3 is 14 amino acids long. Germline V CDR1 and CDR2: DFQATT, SNEGSKA (reference sequence). Trimming removed 0 bases from V and 5 bases from J; junction bases left unmatched: 1. CDR3 region: CSARDTSGNNEQFF. CDR3 nucleotides: TGCAGTGCTAGAGACACTAGCGGGAACAATGAGCAGTTCTTC.

This clonotype appeared many times. The chain joins TRBV20-1 to TRBJ2-7, with TRBD2 matching 11 bases. Losses at the gene ends were 2 bases for V and 6 bases for J; bases not matched to a gene: 6. Looked up from germline, CDR1 is DFQATT and CDR2 is SNEGSKA (reference sequence). The CDR3 totals 14 residues. The CDR3 DNA reads as TGCAGTGCTAGAAAAACTAGCGGGAGCTCCGAGCAGTACTTC. It encodes CSARKTSGSSEQYF.